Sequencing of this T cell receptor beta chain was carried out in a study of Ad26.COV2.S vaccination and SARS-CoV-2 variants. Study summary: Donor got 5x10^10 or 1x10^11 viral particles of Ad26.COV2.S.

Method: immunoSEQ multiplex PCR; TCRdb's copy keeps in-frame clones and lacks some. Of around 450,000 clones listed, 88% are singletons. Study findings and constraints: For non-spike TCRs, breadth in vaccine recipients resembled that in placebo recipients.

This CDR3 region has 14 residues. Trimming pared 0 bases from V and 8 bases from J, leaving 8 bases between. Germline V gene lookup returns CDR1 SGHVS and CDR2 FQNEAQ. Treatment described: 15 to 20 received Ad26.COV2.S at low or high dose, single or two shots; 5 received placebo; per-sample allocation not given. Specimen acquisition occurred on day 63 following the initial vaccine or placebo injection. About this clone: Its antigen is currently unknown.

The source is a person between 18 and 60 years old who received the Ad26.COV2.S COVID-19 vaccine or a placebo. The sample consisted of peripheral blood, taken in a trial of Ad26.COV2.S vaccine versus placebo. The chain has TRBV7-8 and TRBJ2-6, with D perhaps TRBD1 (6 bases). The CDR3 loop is CASSLATGTNVLTF. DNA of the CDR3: TGTGCCAGCAGCTTAGCTACAGGGACCAACGTCCTGACTTTC.